Below are 28 T cell receptor beta chains sequenced from a single sample in a study of blood T cell repertoires in COVID-19. Profiling relied on immunoSEQ multiplex PCR, and the TCRdb table lists in-frame clones only, not all of them. The sample includes 300,000 or so clones, about 85% of them seen just once. The sequencing sample was made of PBMCs or T cells enriched from blood (not recorded which). The source is a woman between 25 and 40 years old who had recovered from COVID-19.

The chain uses TRBV15 and TRBJ2-7; D is perhaps TRBD1 (5 bases). Germline V lookup: CDR1 LNHNV, CDR2 YYDKDF (reference sequence). The ends were cut back, 0 bases at V and 6 bases at J, with 18 bases in the middle. The CDR3 extends over 16 amino acids. CDR3: CATSRDPPRDLLEQYF. Written as DNA, the CDR3 is TGTGCCACCAGCAGAGATCCCCCCAGGGATCTCCTCGAGCAGTACTTC.

The chain carries TRBV6-2 or TRBV6-3 and TRBJ2-1; 7 bases are a match to TRBD1. The CDR3 has 14 residues. The V gene's germline CDR1 is MNHEY and CDR2 SVGEGT. V was pared by 5 bases and J by 6 bases, with 7 bases of the junction left unmatched. The DNA of the CDR3 is TGTGCCAGCAGTGGGGACAGTCTCCGCAATGAGCAGTTCTTC. The encoded protein is CASSGDSLRNEQFF.

The sample holds one count of this clone. The chain carries TRBV7-9 and TRBJ2-1, with TRBD2 matching over 12 bases. The V and J ends lost 3 bases and 10 bases, in that order; junction bases with no gene match: 10. The length of the CDR3 is 16 residues. CDR1 and CDR2 (germline): SEHNR, FQNEAQ (reference sequence). CDR3 protein: CASSFRLAGGPEEQFF. The CDR3, as DNA: TGTGCCAGCAGCTTTAGGCTAGCGGGGGGGCCCGAGGAGCAGTTCTTC.

This rearrangement joins TRBV11-3 to TRBJ2-7; D perhaps matches TRBD1 (5 bases). The CDR3 extends over 13 amino acids. Germline V gene lookup returns CDR1 SGHNT and CDR2 YENEEA. V lost 5 bases and J lost 3, with 11 bases in between. The CDR3 sequence: CASSPGSGYEQYF. The CDR3 region has the DNA TGTGCCAGCAGCCCAGGGTCTGGCTACGAGCAGTACTTC. Full variable domain (outside the CDR3, taken from reference TRBV11-3 and TRBJ2-7): EAGVVQSPRYKIIEKKQPVAFWCNPISGHNTLYWYLQNLGQGPELLIRYENEEAVDDSQLPKDRFSAERLKGVDSTLKIQPAELGDSAVYLCASSPGSGYEQYFGPGTRLTVT.

The chain employs TRBV11-1 and TRBJ2-4; D may be TRBD2 (6 bases). V lost 2 bases and J 7 bases, leaving 9 bases between the germline ends. Germline lookup yields CDR1 SGHAT and CDR2 FQDESV (reference sequence). The CDR3 contains 13 residues. The CDR3 sequence is CASSLSRGNIQYF. CDR3 in DNA: TGTGCCAGCAGCTTATCGCGGGGTAACATTCAGTACTTC.

The rearrangement links TRBV2 to TRBJ1-5; TRBD1 matches 9 bases. The germline gives CDR1 SNHLY, CDR2 FYNNEI. CDR3 length: 15 amino acids. Trimming removed 4 bases from V and 7 bases from J; junction bases left unmatched: 8. The CDR3 loop reads CASSGGTGSGQPQHF. The CDR3 nucleotides read TGTGCCAGCAGTGGAGGGACAGGGTCTGGGCAGCCCCAGCATTTT.

The rearrangement links TRBV19 to TRBJ1-5; TRBD1 agrees at 10 bases. This CDR3 has 16 residues. Germline values: CDR1 LNHDA, CDR2 SQIVND (reference sequence). The V segment lost 6 bases and the J segment 3 bases; nucleotides outside the gene matches: 8. The CDR3 loop reads CASRTRQGADNQPQHF. CDR3 nucleotides: TGTGCCAGTAGGACGAGACAGGGGGCGGACAATCAGCCCCAGCATTTT. The whole variable domain, filled in from reference TRBV19 and TRBJ1-5, reads DGGITQSPKYLFRKEGQNVTLSCEQNLNHDAMYWYRQDPGQGLRLIYYSQIVNDFQKGDIAEGYSVSREKKESFPLTVTSAQKNPTAFYLCASRTRQGADNQPQHFGDGTRLSIL.

J is TRBJ1-5 and V is TRBV6-6; D possibly corresponds to TRBD1 (6 bases). CDR3 length: 13 residues. Trimming took off 6 bases at V and 7 bases at J, with 13 bases between the two ends. Germline V CDR1 and CDR2: MNHNY, SVGAGI (reference sequence). The CDR3 coding sequence is TGTGCCAGCAGCCGTGGACAGCTCCAGCCCCAGCATTTT. This translates into CASSRGQLQPQHF.

V gene TRBV7-9 combines with J gene TRBJ1-1, with 8 nucleotides matching TRBD1. Germline loops: CDR1 SEHNR, CDR2 FQNEAQ (reference sequence). This CDR3 comprises 13 residues. The V segment lost 6 bases and the J segment 8 bases; nucleotides outside the gene matches: 8. The CDR3 DNA follows: TGTGCCAGCAGACCTAACGGACAGGGAGAAGCTTTCTTT. It is translated as CASRPNGQGEAFF.

V gene TRBV5-1 combines with J gene TRBJ2-6; 8 bases agree with TRBD1. This CDR3 is built from 18 residues. With V trimmed by 2 bases and J by 0 bases, 7 bases remained unmatched. Looked up from germline, CDR1 is SGHRS and CDR2 is YFSETQ. Here the CDR3 DNA reads TGCGCCAGCAGCTTTACAGGGGGTTCGATCTCTGGGGCCAACGTCCTGACTTTC. This gives the protein CASSFTGGSISGANVLTF.

V is TRBV5-5 and J is TRBJ1-1; possible D gene TRBD1, 6 bases. This CDR3 region has 15 residues. V lost 3 bases and J 6 bases, leaving 18 bases between the germline ends. Germline CDR1 is SGHKS and CDR2 is YYEKEE (reference sequence). The CDR3 loop is CASSSQNRVSAEAFF. CDR3 sequence (DNA): TGTGCCAGCAGCTCGCAGAACAGGGTGAGCGCTGAAGCTTTCTTT. Together with reference TRBV5-5 and TRBJ1-1, the CDR3 gives the full variable domain: DAGVTQSPTHLIKTRGQQVTLRCSPISGHKSVSWYQQVLGQGPQFIFQYYEKEERGRGNFPDRFSARQFPNYSSELNVNALLLGDSALYLCASSSQNRVSAEAFFGQGTRLTVV.

The CDR3 bases are TGTGCCAGCAGCCAGGTCCCGGGAGACGTTCGGGAGACCCAGTACTTC. It yields the protein CASSQVPGDVRETQYF. V is TRBV14 and J is TRBJ2-5; perhaps TRBD2 as D (6 bases). The V gene's germline CDR1 is SGHDN and CDR2 FVKESK. The V end lost 3 bases, the J end lost 5 bases, and 19 bases lay between the germline ends. The CDR3 is 16 amino acids.

The genes are TRBV6-6 and TRBJ1-1, with TRBD1 identical over 7 bases. This CDR3 region has 13 residues. CDR1 is MNHNY, CDR2 SVGAGI, per germline (reference sequence). V lost 2 bases and J lost 7; bases outside the gene matches: 4. This CDR3 reads CASSYRGLNEAFF. The CDR3 DNA is TGTGCCAGCAGTTACAGGGGGCTTAATGAAGCTTTCTTT.

The chain joins TRBV5-1 to TRBJ1-6, with TRBD1 matching over 7 bases. Trimming cost V 4 bases and J 7 bases; bases outside gene matches: 8. This CDR3 spans 15 amino acids. Per germline, CDR1 SGHRS and CDR2 YFSETQ. Here the CDR3 reads CASSGDRVGNSPLHF. Here the CDR3 DNA reads TGCGCCAGCAGCGGAGACAGGGTGGGGAATTCACCCCTCCACTTT.

Only one count was recorded for this clone. The CDR3 region has the DNA TGCAGCGCCGGGACAGGGGGATCCGGGGAGCTGTTTTTT. It specifies CSAGTGGSGELFF. The genes are TRBV29-1 and TRBJ2-2, with 11 bases aligning to TRBD1. From germline, CDR1 is SQVTM and CDR2 ANQGSEA. This CDR3 has 13 amino acids. V was pared by 7 bases and J by 6 bases, with 4 bases of the junction left unmatched.

The V and J genes are TRBV18 and TRBJ2-7, with TRBD1 matching 7 bases. Germline V CDR1 and CDR2: KGHSH, LQKENI. This CDR3 region has 16 residues. Germline trimming cut 0 bases from V and 0 bases from J; bases unmatched to any gene: 5. The CDR3 DNA sequence: TGTGCCAGCTCACCACCGTGGGGACAGAGCTCCTACGAGCAGTACTTC. This translates into CASSPPWGQSSYEQYF. Full variable domain (remainder filled in from reference TRBV18 and TRBJ2-7): NAGVMQNPRHLVRRRGQEARLRCSPMKGHSHVYWYRQLPEEGLKFMVYLQKENIIDESGMPKERFSAEFPKEGPSILRIQQVVRGDSAAYFCASSPPWGQSSYEQYFGPGTRLTVT.

J is TRBJ1-1 and V is TRBV7-9; D ambiguous. CDR1 and CDR2 from the germline V gene are SEHNR and FQNEAQ (reference sequence). Trimming pared 5 bases from V and 1 base from J, leaving 11 bases between. This CDR3 is built from 14 residues. DNA for the CDR3: TGTGCCAGCAGCGACCGTACGGGGAACACTGAAGCTTTCTTT. Its protein is CASSDRTGNTEAFF.

The rearrangement joins TRBV27 to TRBJ1-2, with 8 bases aligning to TRBD1. Germline V CDR1 and CDR2: MNHEY, SMNVEV (reference sequence). CDR3 length equals 15 residues. J lost 8 bases, V lost 3 bases, and 11 bases had no gene match. DNA of the CDR3: TGTGCCAGCAGTTTCCGGACAGGGAGCCTGAGGGGCTACACCTTC. This encodes CASSFRTGSLRGYTF.

The J gene is TRBJ2-7, the V gene TRBV3-1 (or the pseudogene TRBV3-2), with a weak D call TRBD2 (5 bases). The V and J ends lost 1 base and 3 bases respectively, with 10 bases between them. The CDR3 has 14 residues. The germline CDR1 and CDR2 sequences are LGHDT and YNNKEL (reference sequence). As DNA, the CDR3 is TGTGCCAGCAGCCAAGGGACTCTAGGCTACGAGCAGTACTTC. Encoded protein: CASSQGTLGYEQYF.

The CDR3 DNA sequence: TGTGCCAGCAGCGTAGGGAGCAACACTGAAGCTTTCTTT. Protein product: CASSVGSNTEAFF. The chain recombines TRBV9 with TRBJ1-1; no clear D. Germline lookup yields CDR1 SGDLS and CDR2 YYNGEE. This CDR3 region has 13 residues. Trimming pared 0 bases from V and 2 bases from J, leaving 5 bases between.

The chain has TRBV3-1 (or the pseudogene TRBV3-2) and TRBJ1-5; the D gene is possibly TRBD1 (6 bases). CDR3 length equals 15 residues. V lost 1 base and J lost 6, with 13 bases in between. Germline-derived CDR1 and CDR2 are LGHDT and YNNKEL (reference sequence). CDR3 residues: CASSQGTTGFQPQHF. The CDR3 coding sequence is TGTGCCAGCAGCCAAGGTACAACAGGGTTTCAGCCCCAGCATTTT.

V usage is TRBV7-2 and J usage is TRBJ2-2; D unclear. Germline V gene lookup returns CDR1 SGHTA and CDR2 FQGNSA. Trimming pared 2 bases from V and 6 bases from J, leaving 16 bases between. The CDR3 has 16 amino acids. CDR3 nucleotides: TGTGCCAGCAGCTTATTAGTGGGCTCTTACGCCGGGGAGCTGTTTTTT. Residues: CASSLLVGSYAGELFF.

The table lists this clone with a count of one. V usage is TRBV11-3 and J usage is TRBJ2-3, with no clear D. The CDR3 is made up of 15 amino acids. The V gene's germline CDR1 is SGHNT and CDR2 YENEEA. Trimming shortened V by 1 base and J by 2 bases, and 10 bases separated the two germline ends. This CDR3 is CASSLGGSNTDTQYF. The DNA of the CDR3 is TGTGCCAGCAGCTTAGGCGGTTCTAACACAGATACGCAGTATTTT.

This rearrangement joins TRBV16 to TRBJ1-5; possible D gene TRBD1, 6 bases. The CDR3 runs to 15 residues. Germline-derived CDR1 and CDR2 are KGHSY and FQNENV. V lost 0 bases, J lost 6 bases, and 12 bases lay in between. The CDR3 DNA reads TGTGCCAGCAGCCAATCGTCAGGGGTGCGTCAGCCCCAGCATTTT. This gives the protein CASSQSSGVRQPQHF.

In this sample, this clone turned up a few times. V and J are TRBV11-2 and TRBJ1-6; possibly TRBD1 for D (6 bases). In germline, CDR1 is SGHAT, CDR2 FQNNGV. Trimming pared 1 base from V and 10 bases from J, leaving 17 bases between. The CDR3 spans 16 residues. CDR3 coding DNA: TGTGCCAGCAGCTTAGTGAGTGCGGCAGGGGTGTCACCCCTCCACTTT. This translates into CASSLVSAAGVSPLHF.

The rearrangement uses TRBV5-4 and TRBJ1-2; D is ambiguous. In germline, CDR1 is SGHNT, CDR2 YYREEE (reference sequence). The CDR3 is made up of 15 amino acids. With 4 bases removed from V and 4 bases from J, the gap between germline ends came to 17 bases. CDR3 in DNA: TGTGCCAGCAGCCGAAACGAGGCGGGTCTCTATGGCTACACCTTC. This codes for CASSRNEAGLYGYTF.

This clone has only one observation. The chain carries TRBV5-6 and TRBJ2-5; D uncertain. Germline V gene data show CDR1 as SGHDT and CDR2 as YYEEEE. This CDR3 has 13 amino acids. The V gene lost 2 bases and the J gene lost 0 bases, with 5 bases spanning the gap. The CDR3 nucleotides are TGTGCCAGCAGCTTTGGAGACCAAGAGACCCAGTACTTC. It specifies CASSFGDQETQYF.

This clone was counted a single time. This rearrangement joins TRBV24-1 to TRBJ2-2; D perhaps matches TRBD2 (5 bases). Per the germline V gene, CDR1 is KGHDR and CDR2 is SFDVKD. The CDR3 consists of 11 residues. V dropped 9 bases and J dropped 8 bases, with 9 bases sitting between them. CDR3 residues: CATSTGGELFF. The DNA of the CDR3 is TGTGCCACCTCGACGGGAGGGGAGCTGTTTTTT.